This T cell receptor (beta chain) was sequenced during a study of shared clonotypes between healthy human individuals. Overall study context: CD4 naive and CD4 memory each took three plates per donor, while CD8 naive took two and CD8 memory one. Study conclusions and caveats: Larger estimated richness was generally recorded for naive subsets relative to memory subsets. The generation probabilities recorded for non-shared clonotypes fell below those of clonotypes shared by all four donors. Rarefaction indicated that sorted-subset sequencing remained incomplete although depth was large.

Regarding this clone: Its antigen is unidentified.

V gave up 6 bases and J gave up 6 bases; unmatched junction bases: 3. The CDR3 covers 13 residues. CDR1 is MNHEY, CDR2 SVGAGI, per germline. This table comes from immunoSEQ multiplex PCR, and its TCRdb copy is limited to in-frame clones, with some not included. Of over 2 million clones listed, roughly 96% are singletons. The TCR comes from a man younger than 30 in good health. This sequence joins TRBV6-5 and TRBJ1-3; 9 bases align to TRBD1. Sequenced: naive CD4+ T cells sorted from blood. Indicated subset: CD45RA+ positively selected. The CDR3: CASRGQGENTIYF. DNA for the CDR3: TGTGCCAGCAGGGGACAGGGAGAAAACACCATATATTTT.